The 8 T cell receptor beta chains below all came from one sample that was sequenced in a study of T cell responses to AZD1222 COVID-19 vaccine. The repertoire was sequenced with immunoSEQ multiplex PCR; TCRdb's copy has only in-frame clones and lacks some. The data contain roughly 260,000 clones, 93% of them singletons. This material consisted of peripheral blood, taken on day 0 of AZD1222 vaccination. These receptors were taken from an adult in good health.

The gene calls are TRBV5-4 and TRBJ2-7, with a possible D match to TRBD1 (6 bases). V lost 0 bases to trimming and J lost 4 bases, with 17 bases between them. From germline, CDR1 is SGHNT and CDR2 YYREEE (reference sequence). This CDR3 comprises 16 residues. The CDR3 loop is CASSLEMAGVGYEQYF. The CDR3 DNA follows: TGTGCCAGCAGCTTGGAAATGGCAGGGGTCGGTTACGAGCAGTACTTC.

The chain links TRBV24-1 to TRBJ2-3, with D tentatively TRBD2 (6 bases). Germline V gene data show CDR1 as KGHDR and CDR2 as SFDVKD. V was cut by 5 bases and J by 0 bases, with 8 bases left in between. The CDR3 totals 14 residues. The CDR3 nucleotides read TGTGCCACCAGTGCGACTAGTAGCACAGATACGCAGTATTTT. Its protein is CATSATSSTDTQYF.

The genes are TRBV7-2 and TRBJ1-4; D is possibly TRBD1 (5 bases). Germline V gene lookup returns CDR1 SGHTA and CDR2 FQGNSA. The CDR3 totals 13 residues. V gave up 4 bases and J gave up 8 bases, with 11 bases separating them. The CDR3 coding sequence is TGTGCCAGCAGCTGGGGACCAAGGGAAAAACTGTTTTTT. As protein: CASSWGPREKLFF.

The V and J genes are TRBV28 and TRBJ1-2; 7 bases line up with TRBD1. The junction had 6 bases not matched to a gene; V was cut back by 3 bases and J by 8 bases. The germline V gene encodes CDR1 MDHEN and CDR2 SYDVKM. This CDR3 contains 13 residues. The CDR3 loop is CASSFPQGGGYTF. CDR3 sequence (DNA): TGTGCCAGCAGTTTCCCCCAGGGGGGCGGCTACACCTTC.

The gene calls are TRBV4-3 and TRBJ2-7; a weak D match, TRBD2 (5 bases). Trimming pared 1 base from V and 4 bases from J, leaving 11 bases between. Looked up from germline, CDR1 is LGHNA and CDR2 is YSLEER. This CDR3 spans 14 amino acids. CDR3 sequence (DNA): TGCGCCAGCAGCCAAGGTCCGGGGAGATACGAGCAGTACTTC. This codes for CASSQGPGRYEQYF.

The chain's CDR3 is CASSQDRGIDEQFF. The CDR3 DNA is TGTGCCAGCAGCCAAGATCGGGGTATCGATGAGCAGTTCTTC. The chain has TRBV4-2 and TRBJ2-1, with D possibly being TRBD2 (5 bases). The CDR3 is 14 amino acids. From germline, CDR1 is LGHNA and CDR2 YNFKEQ. Trimming cost V 0 bases and J 8 bases, with 11 bases left between them.

V gene TRBV19 combines with J gene TRBJ1-1; the match to TRBD1 covers 9 bases. The J segment lost 3 bases and the V segment lost 6 bases, leaving 2 bases of the junction unmatched. The CDR3 extends over 13 amino acids. Germline assignment: CDR1 LNHDA and CDR2 SQIVND (reference sequence). Here the CDR3 DNA reads TGTGCCAGTAGGCGACAGGGGGACACTGAAGCTTTCTTT. Its protein is CASRRQGDTEAFF.

This chain links TRBV27 with TRBJ1-3; D is unresolved. Looked up from germline, CDR1 is MNHEY and CDR2 is SMNVEV (reference sequence). The CDR3 has 13 amino acids. V lost 6 bases and J lost 8, with 14 bases in between. In nucleotides, the CDR3 is TGTGCCAGCAGCCCCCCTGCAAAAGACACCATATATTTT. Its translation is CASSPPAKDTIYF.